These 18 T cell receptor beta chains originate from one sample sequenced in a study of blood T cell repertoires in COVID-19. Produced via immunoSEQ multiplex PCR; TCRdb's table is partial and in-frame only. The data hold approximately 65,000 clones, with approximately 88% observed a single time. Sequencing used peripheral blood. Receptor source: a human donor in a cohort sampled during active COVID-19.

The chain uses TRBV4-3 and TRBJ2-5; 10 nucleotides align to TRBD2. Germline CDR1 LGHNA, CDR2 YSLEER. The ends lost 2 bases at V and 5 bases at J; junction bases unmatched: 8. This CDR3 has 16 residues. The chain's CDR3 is CASSQTVSGGLETQYF. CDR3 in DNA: TGCGCCAGCAGCCAAACCGTTAGCGGGGGGCTTGAGACCCAGTACTTC.

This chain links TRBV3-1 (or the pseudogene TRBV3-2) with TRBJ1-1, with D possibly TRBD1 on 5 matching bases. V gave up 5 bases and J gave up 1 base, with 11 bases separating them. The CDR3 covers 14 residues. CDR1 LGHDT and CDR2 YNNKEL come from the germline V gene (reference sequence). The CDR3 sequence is CASSRAGKNTEAFF. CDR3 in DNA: TGTGCCAGCAGCAGGGCAGGGAAGAACACTGAAGCTTTCTTT.

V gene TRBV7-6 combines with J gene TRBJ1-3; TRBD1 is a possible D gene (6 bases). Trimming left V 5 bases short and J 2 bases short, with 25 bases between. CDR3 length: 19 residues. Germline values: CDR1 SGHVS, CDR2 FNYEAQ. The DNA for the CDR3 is TGTGCCAGCAGCCGTTCTTCCTTCGGACAGTCTACCGCTGGAAACACCATATATTTT. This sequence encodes CASSRSSFGQSTAGNTIYF.

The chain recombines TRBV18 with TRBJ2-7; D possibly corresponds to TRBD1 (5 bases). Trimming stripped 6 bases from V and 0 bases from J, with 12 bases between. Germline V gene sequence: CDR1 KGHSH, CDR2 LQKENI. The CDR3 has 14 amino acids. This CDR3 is CASSQQGSSYEQYF. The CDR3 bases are TGTGCCAGCTCGCAGCAGGGAAGCTCCTACGAGCAGTACTTC.

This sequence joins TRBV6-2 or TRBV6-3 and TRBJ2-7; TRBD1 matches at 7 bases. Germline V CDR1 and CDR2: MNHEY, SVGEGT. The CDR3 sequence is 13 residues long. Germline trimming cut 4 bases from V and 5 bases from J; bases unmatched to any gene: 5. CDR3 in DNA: TGTGCCAGCAGTTTCCTACAGGGGCACGAGCAGTACTTC. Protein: CASSFLQGHEQYF.

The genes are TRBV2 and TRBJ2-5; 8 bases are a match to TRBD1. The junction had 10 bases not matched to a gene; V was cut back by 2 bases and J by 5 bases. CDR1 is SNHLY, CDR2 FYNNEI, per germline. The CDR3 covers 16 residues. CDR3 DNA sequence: TGTGCCAGCAGTGAATTGGGGGCAGGGGGCCGGGAGACCCAGTACTTC. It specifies CASSELGAGGRETQYF.

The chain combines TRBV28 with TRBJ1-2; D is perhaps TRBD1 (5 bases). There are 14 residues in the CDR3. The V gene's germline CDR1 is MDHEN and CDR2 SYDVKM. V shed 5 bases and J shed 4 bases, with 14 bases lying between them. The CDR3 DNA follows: TGTGCCAGCAGTACCATCGACAGTCCCTATGGCTACACCTTC. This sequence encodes CASSTIDSPYGYTF.

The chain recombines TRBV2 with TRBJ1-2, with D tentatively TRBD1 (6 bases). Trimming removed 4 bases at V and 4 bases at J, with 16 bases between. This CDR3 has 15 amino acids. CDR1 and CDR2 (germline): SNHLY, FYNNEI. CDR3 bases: TGTGCCAGCAGTGTACAGGGTTTGGGGGTCTATGGCTACACCTTC. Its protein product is CASSVQGLGVYGYTF.

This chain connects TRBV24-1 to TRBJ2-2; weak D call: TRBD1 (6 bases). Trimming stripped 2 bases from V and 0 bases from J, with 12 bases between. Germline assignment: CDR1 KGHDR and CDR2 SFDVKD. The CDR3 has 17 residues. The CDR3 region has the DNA TGTGCCACCAGTGATTCACAGGGCAATACGAACACCGGGGAGCTGTTTTTT. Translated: CATSDSQGNTNTGELFF.

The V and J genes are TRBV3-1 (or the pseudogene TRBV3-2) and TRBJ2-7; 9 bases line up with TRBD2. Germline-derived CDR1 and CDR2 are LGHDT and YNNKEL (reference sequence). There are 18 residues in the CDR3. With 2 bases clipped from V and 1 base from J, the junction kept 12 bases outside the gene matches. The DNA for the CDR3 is TGTGCCAGCAGCCAAAGACCCGGGGCACTAGCGGGTTCCTACGAGCAGTACTTC. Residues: CASSQRPGALAGSYEQYF.

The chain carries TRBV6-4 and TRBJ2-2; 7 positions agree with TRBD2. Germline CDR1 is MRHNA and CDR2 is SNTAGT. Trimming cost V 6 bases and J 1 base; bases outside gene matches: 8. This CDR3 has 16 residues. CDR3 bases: TGTGCCAGCAGCCCAGGGAGGGCGGGGAACACCGGGGAGCTGTTTTTT. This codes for CASSPGRAGNTGELFF.

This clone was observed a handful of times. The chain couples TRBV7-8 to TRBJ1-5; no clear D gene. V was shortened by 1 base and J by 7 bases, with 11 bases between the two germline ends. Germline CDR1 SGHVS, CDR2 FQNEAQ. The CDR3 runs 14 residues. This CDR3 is CASSLVQPGQPQHF. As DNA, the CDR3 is TGTGCCAGCAGCTTAGTCCAGCCGGGGCAGCCCCAGCATTTT. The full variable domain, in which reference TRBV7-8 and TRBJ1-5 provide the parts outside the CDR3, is GAGVSQSPRYKVAKRGQDVALRCDPISGHVSLFWYQQALGQGPEFLTYFQNEAQLDKSGLPSDRFFAERPEGSVSTLKIQRTQQEDSAVYLCASSLVQPGQPQHFGDGTRLSIL.

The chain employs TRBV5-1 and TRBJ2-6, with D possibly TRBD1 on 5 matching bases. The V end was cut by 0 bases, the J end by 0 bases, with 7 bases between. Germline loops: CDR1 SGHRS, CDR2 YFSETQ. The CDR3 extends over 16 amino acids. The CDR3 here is CASSLGGVSGANVLTF. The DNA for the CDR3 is TGCGCCAGCAGCTTGGGGGGCGTCTCTGGGGCCAACGTCCTGACTTTC.

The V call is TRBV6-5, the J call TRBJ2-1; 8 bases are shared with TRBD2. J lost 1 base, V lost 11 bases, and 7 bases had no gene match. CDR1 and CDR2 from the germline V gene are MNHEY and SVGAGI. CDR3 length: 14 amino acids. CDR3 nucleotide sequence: TGTGCCGTCCTCCGGGGGGGATCCTACAATGAGCAGTTCTTC. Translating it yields CAVLRGGSYNEQFF.

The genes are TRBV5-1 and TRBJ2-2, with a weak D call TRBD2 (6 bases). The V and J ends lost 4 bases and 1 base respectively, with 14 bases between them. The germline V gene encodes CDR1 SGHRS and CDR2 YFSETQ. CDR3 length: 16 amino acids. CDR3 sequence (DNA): TGCGCCAGCAGCCCGAGAAGGGGAGGGAACACCGGGGAGCTGTTTTTT. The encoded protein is CASSPRRGGNTGELFF. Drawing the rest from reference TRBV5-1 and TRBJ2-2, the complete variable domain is KAGVTQTPRYLIKTRGQQVTLSCSPISGHRSVSWYQQTPGQGLQFLFEYFSETQRNKGNFPGRFSGRQFSNSRSEMNVSTLELGDSALYLCASSPRRGGNTGELFFGEGSRLTVL.

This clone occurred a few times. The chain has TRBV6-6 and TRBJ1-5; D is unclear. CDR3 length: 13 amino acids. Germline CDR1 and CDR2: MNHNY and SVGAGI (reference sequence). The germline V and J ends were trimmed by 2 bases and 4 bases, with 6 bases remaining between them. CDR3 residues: CASSYGLNQPQHF. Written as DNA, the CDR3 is TGTGCCAGCAGTTACGGGCTTAATCAGCCCCAGCATTTT.

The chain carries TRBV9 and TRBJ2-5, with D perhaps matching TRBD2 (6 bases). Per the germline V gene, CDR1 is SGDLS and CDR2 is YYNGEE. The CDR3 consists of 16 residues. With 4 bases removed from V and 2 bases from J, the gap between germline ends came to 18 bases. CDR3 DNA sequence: TGTGCCAGCAGCCCGCGGGGTGGGCAAACTCAAGAGACCCAGTACTTC. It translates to CASSPRGGQTQETQYF.

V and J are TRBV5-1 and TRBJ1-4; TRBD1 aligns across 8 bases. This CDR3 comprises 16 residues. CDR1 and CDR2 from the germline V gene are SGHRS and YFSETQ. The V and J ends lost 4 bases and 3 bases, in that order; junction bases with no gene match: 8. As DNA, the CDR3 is TGCGCCAGCAGCCCACCACAGGGGGGAGCTAATGAAAAACTGTTTTTT. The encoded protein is CASSPPQGGANEKLFF.